This TCR beta chain is drawn from a study of monozygotic twins with inflammatory bowel disease (dated by TCRdb to the late 2010s). About the study as a whole: In total, roughly 30 monozygotic twin pairs made up the full study: 19 Danish pairs, all IBD-discordant, plus nine German pairs, of which four were IBD-concordant and five were IBD-discordant. The search for disease-associated traits relied mainly on comparing IBD patients with their genetically identical healthy co-twins within discordant pairs. Each individual had, on average, about 151 000 unique TCRalpha sequences and 181 000 unique TCRbeta sequences available for analysis.

The library was generated by 5' RACE. Preparation of each TCR library used about 3,200 ng of total RNA. For each sample, cDNA was synthesized in eight separate reactions using SMARTScribe reverse transcriptase. During cDNA synthesis, template switching introduced unique molecular identifiers that contained a 6-nucleotide sample barcode. TCRalpha and TCRbeta cDNA was amplified in two nested PCRs of approximately 17 and 9 cycles, and bead purification was carried out after each PCR. Before amplification, cDNA was treated with uracil DNA-glycosylase and purified using the QIAquick PCR purification kit. In the second PCR, Illumina TruSeq-compatible adapters and sample-specific barcodes were added. Library quality and concentration were checked on TapeStation and Qubit, and libraries were pooled at about 5 ng each. The pooled libraries were sequenced with 2 x 100 bp reads and custom sequencing primers on an Illumina HiSeq2500 single-index Rapid Run. The original pipeline was this. MiGEC version 1.2.6 was used for UMI-based consensus assembly to correct PCR and sequencing errors. MiXCR version 2.1.1 was used to carry out V(D)J alignment, clonotype assembly and CDR3 extraction. Normalisation of gene usage, clonotype sharing and MAIT/NKT TCR abundance was achieved by analysing the top 1000, 10 000 and 20 000 clonotypes per sample. Diversity was computed as the inverse Simpson index with the vegan R package after downsampling to 27 000 UMIs. Paired Mann-Whitney U tests on discordant twin pairs were used, with Benjamini-Hochberg multiple-testing correction. Each CDR3 protein sequence appears as one entry after TCRdb reprocessed the reads, and no DNA is included. What appears here as the V and J calls and clone size reflects TCRdb's work, not the paper's. The sample table on file contains over 90,000 distinct CDR3 sequences. The ten largest clones represent more than 1.5% of the sample.

Worth noting for this clonotype: Its antigen is unknown.

CDR3 length: 15 amino acids, cysteine to phenylalanine. The protein alone is recorded here. CDR1 and CDR2 are drawn from the germline V gene: MDHEN, SYDVKM. From each donor, an approximately 2.5 ml peripheral blood sample was drawn into PAXgene tubes and stored at -80 degrees C. Without T cell sorting, total RNA was isolated from whole blood using the PAXgene blood miRNA kit on an automated QIAcube. Peripheral blood from monozygotic twin pairs, either concordant or discordant for inflammatory bowel disease, underwent deep TCRalpha and TCRbeta repertoire profiling that used unique molecular barcoding. For every twin pair, smoking habits were documented, and each individual was categorised as a current, former or never smoker. The investigation overall reported the following: The analysis was unable to tell different T cell subtypes apart. Compared with healthy twins, IBD patients shared fewer clonotypes with other individuals, and the difference was most pronounced in patients with signs of disease activity. Background noise and inter-individual variability may have been introduced into the repertoires by the differing immunosuppressive treatments among patients. No single strong signal or clonotype linked to IBD turned up in the results, so the idea that one exists was not supported. Concordant and discordant twins showed no difference in repertoire similarity, possibly because of limited statistical power. IBD patients had lower TCRbeta repertoire diversity, measured by the inverse Simpson index, than their healthy co-twins.

The material sequenced was blood. Recombination connected TRBV28 to TRBJ2-2; as DNA is missing, the TRBD1 call by TCRdb cannot be tested. The clonotype was recovered from a human donor with ulcerative colitis or Crohn's disease, or a healthy co-twin of an affected twin (not recorded which). The CDR3 protein: CASSFFGTAVEELFF. Where the CDR3 stops, the reference TRBV28 and TRBJ2-2 genes take over; the full variable domain is DVKVTQSSRYLVKRTGEKVFLECVQDMDHENMFWYRQDPGLGLRLIYFSYDVKMKEKGDIPEGYSVSREKKERFSLILESASTNQTSMYLCASSFFGTAVEELFFGEGSRLTVL.